This section outlines one T cell receptor beta chain sequence together with its context. Generated by immunoSEQ multiplex PCR, the TCRdb table keeps only in-frame clones and is missing some. The table shows 130,000 to 150,000 clones, with around nine tenths occurring only once. These data belong to a study of blood T cell repertoires in COVID-19. The CDR3 loop spans 14 amino acids. V was cut by 10 bases and J by 2 bases, with 17 bases left in between. CDR1 and CDR2 from the germline V gene are MRHNA and SNTAGT. The TCR sequence derives from a human donor in a cohort sampled during active COVID-19. This chain joins TRBV6-4 and TRBJ1-1, with D tentatively TRBD1 (5 bases). Material for sequencing was peripheral blood. This CDR3 reads CATSQAGGNTEAFF. Written as DNA, the CDR3 is TGTGCCACCTCTCAAGCCGGGGGAAACACTGAAGCTTTCTTT.